This T cell receptor beta chain was retrieved from a study of memory CD4+ T cells and cytomegalovirus serostatus (dated by TCRdb to about 2019). Background for the entire study: The cohort included around 35 healthy adults from Belgium, of whom 9 were CMV seropositive and roughly 24 were CMV seronegative. To replicate a published TCR-based CMV serostatus classifier, the study sequenced CD4+ memory TCRbeta repertoires from a Belgian cohort whose cytomegalovirus serostatus was known.

The Quick-DNA Microprep Kit was used to extract genomic DNA from the sorted cells. TCRbeta DNA was amplified with the immunoSEQ hsTCRbeta kit following the manufacturer's protocol. An Illumina MiSeq instrument was used to sequence the TCRbeta libraries. Concerning the study's data processing: After out-of-frame sequences were removed, 2 million to 2.5 million distinct TCRbeta sequences remained, averaging about 67,000 per individual. Each individual was scored according to the count of 160 or so previously reported CMV-associated TCRbeta sequences and the total productive distinct TCRbeta count. A beta-binomial model was reimplemented in Python, and random forests from scikit-learn, run with default parameters, were trained on data from the US cohort. Classifier performance on the Belgian cohort was reported as the median AUC with percentile confidence intervals calculated over 10,000 bootstrap iterations. TCRdb provides this immuneACCESS table in a form limited to in-frame rearrangements. Some clones are lacking; in checked studies, under half of them reflect an unresolved V gene, and why the rest are absent is not known. The DNA was the basis for D and trimming; V, J and clone size are from that table. A total of about 44,000 clones appear in this sample, 76% of them only once. Of the sample, 1.5% to 2% is held by the ten largest clones.

Of note for this clone: Its binding antigen is unknown. Base qualities were left out, and no much larger clone turns up one base away.

Single viable CD3+CD4+CD8-CD45RO+ cells were sorted as memory CD4+ T cells on a FACSAria II. CMV serostatus was determined using a Roche Elecsys assay that detects serum IgG against CMV pp150, pp28, p38 and p52. Once the samples were thawed, total CD4+ T cells were enriched through positive selection using CD4 magnetic microbeads. The samples came from a different study that was designed specifically to examine the CD4+ T cell memory repertoire. Peripheral blood mononuclear cells were isolated and cryopreserved according to standard operating procedures, and serum was stored at -80 degrees C. CD3-PerCP (BW264/56), CD4-APC (RPA-T4), CD45RO-PE (UCHT1) and CD8-Pacific Orange (3B5) antibodies were used for staining, and non-viable cells were excluded with Sytox blue. Overall study results and their limits: The results were interpreted as suggesting that the CMV-associated TCR signature is mostly present in the CD4+ memory repertoire. For CMV serostatus prediction, a median bootstrapped AUC of approximately 0.95 was reached with the original framework, and a median bootstrapped AUC of roughly 0.9 was reached with a US-trained random forest. Only CD4+CD45RO+ memory cells were sequenced, in contrast to the original study, which included naive and memory CD4+ and CD8+ populations. On the Belgian cohort, the classifier based on the original framework reached a median bootstrapped AUC of approximately 0.94, with a 95% CI of 0.76-1.00. Of around 150 previously reported CMV-associated TCRbeta sequences, over 65 appeared in the CD4+ memory repertoires, each in one to five individuals.

The sequence came from an adult in good health and CMV-seronegative. The specimen sequenced was memory CD4+ T cells from blood.

The CDR3 protein: CASSQTSYNEQFF. In nucleotides, the sequence is TGTGCCAGCAGCCAGACTTCCTACAATGAGCAGTTCTTC. The rearranged segments are TRBV7-2 and TRBJ2-1, with no D gene named confidently. Measured from the cysteine to the phenylalanine, the CDR3 is 13 residues long. Kept here is only the CDR3 DNA, which spans 39 bases and is read in frame from base 1. The germline V gene encodes CDR1 SGHTA and CDR2 FQGNSA. The junction shows trimming of 5 bases on V and 1 base on J, plus 6 bases between the germline ends.